Following are 11 T cell receptor beta chains from one sample sequenced in a study of regulatory T cells in long-lasting Graves disease. The time point was: persistent/refractory GD, antithyroid drugs over 5 years with positive TRAb. The TCR library used RNA extracted from PBMCs. Researchers made TCR beta libraries by using iRepertoire HTBI primers and running Arm-PCR on CDR3 regions. TCRdb reprocessed the multiplex PCR reads with MiXCR, giving one entry per CDR3 protein. Among approximately 350,000 distinct CDR3 sequences, around 23% were seen once, and the ten largest hold 25% to 35%. Sequencing used peripheral blood mononuclear cells (PBMCs), obtained when the disease was refractory, from a patient treated with antithyroid drugs. The source is a woman between 40 and 50 years old with Graves disease.

This clonotype has ten or more counts. V usage is TRBV28 and J usage is TRBJ1-4, with 11 bases matching TRBD1. Trimming at V came to 7 bases and at J to 11 bases, leaving 9 bases not matched to a gene. CDR3 length equals 14 residues. Per germline, CDR1 MDHEN and CDR2 SYDVKM. The CDR3 region has the DNA TGTGCCAGCAACACCGGGACAGGGGGGGGGAAACTGTTTTTT. Translation: CASNTGTGGGKLFF.

This clonotype was seen at least ten times. The chain uses TRBV11-2 and TRBJ2-6; TRBD1 might be the D (5 bases). The CDR3 spans 16 residues. The ends were cut back, 4 bases at V and 1 base at J, with 11 bases in the middle. The V gene's germline CDR1 is SGHAT and CDR2 FQNNGV. CDR3 DNA sequence: TGTGCCAGCAGCTCGCTAACAGGTTCTGGGGCCAACGTCCTGACTTTC. It encodes CASSSLTGSGANVLTF.

CDR3 coding DNA: TGTGCCAGTACAGGGCGGTCCGTAGCCGAGCAGTACTTC. Residues: CASTGRSVAEQYF. V and J are TRBV19 and TRBJ2-7, with TRBD1 as a possible D gene (5 bases). Germline V gene data show CDR1 as LNHDA and CDR2 as SQIVND (reference sequence). V lost 7 bases and J 6 bases, leaving 16 bases between the germline ends. CDR3 length: 13 amino acids.

About this clonotype: This sequence may be a read error, since a much larger clone differs from it by one base. V gene TRBV6-1 combines with J gene TRBJ2-6; D perhaps matches TRBD1 (6 bases). The CDR3 has 18 amino acids. Trimming took 5 bases from V and 0 from J, leaving 17 bases between them. The germline CDR1 and CDR2 sequences are MNHNS and SASEGT. Written as DNA, the CDR3 is TGTGCCAGCAGTCGAAACAGGGCCCCTTACTCTGGGGCCAACGTCCTGACTTTC. Its translation: CASSRNRAPYSGANVLTF.

This clonotype was seen only a few times. The rearrangement joins TRBV3-1 to TRBJ2-5; D remains unclear. The CDR3 has 14 residues. The V and J ends lost 6 bases and 2 bases respectively, with 13 bases between them. Germline-derived CDR1 and CDR2 are LGHDT and YNNKEL (reference sequence). The DNA for the CDR3 is TGTGCCAGCAGGAAAGAACAGAGACAAGAGACCCAGTACTTC. Protein product: CASRKEQRQETQYF.

The chain has TRBV4-2 and TRBJ2-5; TRBD2 agrees at 16 bases. The V segment lost 2 bases and the J segment 2 bases; nucleotides outside the gene matches: 8. This CDR3 spans 19 amino acids. Germline assignment: CDR1 LGHNA and CDR2 YNFKEQ. CDR3 sequence (DNA): TGTGCCAGCAGCCAATTGGGACTAGCGGGAGGGACAATTCAAGAGACCCAGTACTTC. It translates to CASSQLGLAGGTIQETQYF.

This clonotype has a count of ten or more. This rearrangement joins TRBV20-1 to TRBJ1-2; the D gene is possibly TRBD1 (5 bases). In germline, CDR1 is DFQATT, CDR2 SNEGSKA (reference sequence). Trimming pared 6 bases from V and 4 bases from J, leaving 33 bases between. The CDR3 contains 19 residues. The CDR3 nucleotides read TGCAGTGCCCTTATCCCAGGGTGGGACGGTCTATCGTCAGGCTATGGCTACACCTTC. Translated, it gives CSALIPGWDGLSSGYGYTF.

The table lists this clonotype with a few counts. The chain recombines TRBV6-1 with TRBJ2-7, with 8 bases identical to TRBD1. The CDR3 loop spans 14 amino acids. Germline V CDR1 and CDR2: MNHNS, SASEGT. The junction had 14 bases not matched to a gene; V was cut back by 5 bases and J by 11 bases. As DNA, the CDR3 is TGTGCCAGCAGTATACCGGGACAGGCCTCTTCGGAGTACTTC. Protein: CASSIPGQASSEYF.

CDR3 nucleotide sequence: TGTGCCAGCAGCCTCCGCGATAGGCGAGCCGAGCAGTACTTC. Its protein product is CASSLRDRRAEQYF. The chain joins TRBV3-1 to TRBJ2-7; D gene unclear. From germline, CDR1 is LGHDT and CDR2 YNNKEL (reference sequence). Trimming removed 4 bases at V and 6 bases at J, with 16 bases between. The CDR3 extends over 14 amino acids.

The chain carries TRBV5-4 and TRBJ2-5, with 7 positions matching TRBD2. This CDR3 is built from 15 residues. Per the germline V gene, CDR1 is SGHNT and CDR2 is YYREEE (reference sequence). V gave up 5 bases and J gave up 2 bases; unmatched junction bases: 9. For the CDR3, the DNA is TGTGCCAGCAGACACACCGGGACTAAGCAAGAGACCCAGTACTTC. It encodes CASRHTGTKQETQYF.

This clonotype appeared many times. V and J are TRBV2 and TRBJ1-2; 7 nucleotides align to TRBD1. The CDR3 extends over 13 amino acids. The germline CDR1 and CDR2 sequences are SNHLY and FYNNEI. Unmatched junction bases numbered 5, after V lost 6 bases and J lost 4 bases. This CDR3 is CASREQGLYGYTF. CDR3 nucleotides: TGTGCCAGCAGGGAACAGGGGCTCTATGGCTACACCTTC.